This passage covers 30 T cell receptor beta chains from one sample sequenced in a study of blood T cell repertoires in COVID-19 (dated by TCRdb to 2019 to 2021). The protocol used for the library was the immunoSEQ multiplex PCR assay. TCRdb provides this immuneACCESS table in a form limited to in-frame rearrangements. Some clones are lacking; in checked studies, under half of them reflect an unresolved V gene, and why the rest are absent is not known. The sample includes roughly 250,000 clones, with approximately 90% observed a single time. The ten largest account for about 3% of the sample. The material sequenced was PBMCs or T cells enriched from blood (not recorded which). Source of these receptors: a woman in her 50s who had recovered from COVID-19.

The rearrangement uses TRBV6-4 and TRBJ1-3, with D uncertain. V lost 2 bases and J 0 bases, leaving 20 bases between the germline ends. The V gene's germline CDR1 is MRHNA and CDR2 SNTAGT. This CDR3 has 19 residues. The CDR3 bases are TGTGCCAGCAGTGACCTCCATAGTTCGTGGCGGAGCTCTGGAAACACCATATATTTT. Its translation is CASSDLHSSWRSSGNTIYF.

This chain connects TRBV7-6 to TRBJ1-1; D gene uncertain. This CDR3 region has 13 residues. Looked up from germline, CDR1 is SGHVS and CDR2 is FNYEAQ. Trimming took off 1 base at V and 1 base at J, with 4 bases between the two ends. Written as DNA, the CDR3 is TGTGCCAGCAGCTTAGACACGAACACTGAAGCTTTCTTT. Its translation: CASSLDTNTEAFF.

CDR3 bases: TGTGCCAGCAGCGCAGACAGGGGTTATTCACCCCTCCACTTT. Its translation is CASSADRGYSPLHF. V and J are TRBV7-8 and TRBJ1-6, with 8 bases that match TRBD1. Per the germline V gene, CDR1 is SGHVS and CDR2 is FQNEAQ. There are 14 residues in the CDR3. The V and J ends lost 5 bases and 8 bases, in that order; junction bases with no gene match: 5.

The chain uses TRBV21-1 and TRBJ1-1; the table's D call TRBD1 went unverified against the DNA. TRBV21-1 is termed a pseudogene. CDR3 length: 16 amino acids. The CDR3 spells CASGGTGVGKDTEAFF. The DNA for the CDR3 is TGTGCCAGCGGAGGGACAGGGGTAGGGAAGGACACTGAAGCTTTCTTT.

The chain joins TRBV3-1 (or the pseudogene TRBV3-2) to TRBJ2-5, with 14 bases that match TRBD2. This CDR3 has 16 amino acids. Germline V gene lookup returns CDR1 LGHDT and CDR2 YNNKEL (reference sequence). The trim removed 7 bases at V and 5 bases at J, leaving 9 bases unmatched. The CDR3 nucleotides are TGTGCCAGCACCACCCCAAGGACTAGCGGGAGGGAGACCCAGTACTTC. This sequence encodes CASTTPRTSGRETQYF.

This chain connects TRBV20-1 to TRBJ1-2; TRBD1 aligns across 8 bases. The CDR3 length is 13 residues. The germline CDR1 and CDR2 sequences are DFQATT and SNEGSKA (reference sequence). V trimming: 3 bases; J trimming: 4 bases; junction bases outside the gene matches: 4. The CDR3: CSASRTGFYGYTF. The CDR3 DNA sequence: TGCAGTGCTAGTCGGACAGGGTTCTATGGCTACACCTTC.

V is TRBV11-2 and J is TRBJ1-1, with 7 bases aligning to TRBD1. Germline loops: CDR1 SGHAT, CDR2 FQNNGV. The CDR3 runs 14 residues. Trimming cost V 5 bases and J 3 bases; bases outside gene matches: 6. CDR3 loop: CASSLEQGDTEAFF. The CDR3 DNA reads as TGTGCCAGCAGCCTGGAGCAGGGGGACACTGAAGCTTTCTTT.

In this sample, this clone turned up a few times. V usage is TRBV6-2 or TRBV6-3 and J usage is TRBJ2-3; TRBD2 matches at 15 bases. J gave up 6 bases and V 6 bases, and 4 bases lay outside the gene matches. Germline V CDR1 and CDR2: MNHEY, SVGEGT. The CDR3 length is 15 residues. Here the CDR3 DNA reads TGTGCCAGCAGCTCCGGGACTAGCGGGAGGGATACGCAGTATTTT. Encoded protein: CASSSGTSGRDTQYF.

CDR3 coding DNA: TGTGCCAGTAGTCCCCGGACTGTACTTAACTCCTACAATGAGCAGTTCTTC. Translating it yields CASSPRTVLNSYNEQFF. The V and J genes are TRBV19 and TRBJ2-1; D might be TRBD2 (5 bases). Per germline, CDR1 LNHDA and CDR2 SQIVND (reference sequence). The V gene lost 5 bases and the J gene lost 0 bases, with 17 bases spanning the gap. CDR3 size: 17 residues.

In DNA form, the CDR3 reads TGTGCCAGCAGTTTATTTAGTCGGGGTGCCTACGAGCAGTACTTC. It translates to CASSLFSRGAYEQYF. The V call is TRBV28, the J call TRBJ2-7; tentatively, D is TRBD2 (5 bases). CDR3 length: 15 amino acids. The germline V and J ends were trimmed by 1 base and 2 bases, with 12 bases remaining between them. Germline lookup yields CDR1 MDHEN and CDR2 SYDVKM. Together with reference TRBV28 and TRBJ2-7, the CDR3 gives the full variable domain: DVKVTQSSRYLVKRTGEKVFLECVQDMDHENMFWYRQDPGLGLRLIYFSYDVKMKEKGDIPEGYSVSREKKERFSLILESASTNQTSMYLCASSLFSRGAYEQYFGPGTRLTVT.

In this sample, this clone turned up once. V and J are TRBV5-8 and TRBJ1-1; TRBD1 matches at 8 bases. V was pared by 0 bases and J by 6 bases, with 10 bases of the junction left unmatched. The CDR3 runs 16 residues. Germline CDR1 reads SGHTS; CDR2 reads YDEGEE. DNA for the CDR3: TGTGCCAGCAGCTTGGGGACAGGGACAAGAAAGGCTGAAGCTTTCTTT. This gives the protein CASSLGTGTRKAEAFF.

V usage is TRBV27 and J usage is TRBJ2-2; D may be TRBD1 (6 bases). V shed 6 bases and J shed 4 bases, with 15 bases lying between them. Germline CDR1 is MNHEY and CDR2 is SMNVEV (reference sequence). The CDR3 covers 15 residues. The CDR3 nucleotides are TGTGCCAGCAGGCAAACGGGACACTCCACCGGGGAGCTGTTTTTT. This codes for CASRQTGHSTGELFF.

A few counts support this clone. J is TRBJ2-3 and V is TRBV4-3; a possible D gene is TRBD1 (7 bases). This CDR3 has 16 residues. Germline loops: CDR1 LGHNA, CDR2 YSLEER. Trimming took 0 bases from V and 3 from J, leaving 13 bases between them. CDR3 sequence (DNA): TGCGCCAGCAGCCAAGATCTGGCAGGGGGGACAGATACGCAGTATTTT. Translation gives CASSQDLAGGTDTQYF.

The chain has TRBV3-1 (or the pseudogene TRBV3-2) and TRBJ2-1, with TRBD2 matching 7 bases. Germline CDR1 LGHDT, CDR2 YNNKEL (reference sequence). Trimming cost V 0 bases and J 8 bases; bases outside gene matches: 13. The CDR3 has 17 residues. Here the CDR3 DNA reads TGTGCCAGCAGCCAAGATCCCCGACTAGCACTCGTCCATGAGCAGTTCTTC. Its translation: CASSQDPRLALVHEQFF.

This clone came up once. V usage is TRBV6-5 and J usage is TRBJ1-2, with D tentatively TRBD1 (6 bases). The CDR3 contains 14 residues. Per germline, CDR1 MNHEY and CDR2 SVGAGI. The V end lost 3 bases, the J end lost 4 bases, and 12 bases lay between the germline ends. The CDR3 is CASSYGRGAYGYTF. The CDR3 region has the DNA TGTGCCAGCAGTTATGGGCGGGGGGCCTATGGCTACACCTTC.

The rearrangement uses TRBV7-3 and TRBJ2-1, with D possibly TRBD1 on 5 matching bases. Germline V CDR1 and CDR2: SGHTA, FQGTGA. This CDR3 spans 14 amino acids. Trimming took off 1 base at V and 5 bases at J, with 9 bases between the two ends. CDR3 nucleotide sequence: TGTGCCAGCAGCTTAATGGCAGGGAACAATGAGCAGTTCTTC. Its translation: CASSLMAGNNEQFF.

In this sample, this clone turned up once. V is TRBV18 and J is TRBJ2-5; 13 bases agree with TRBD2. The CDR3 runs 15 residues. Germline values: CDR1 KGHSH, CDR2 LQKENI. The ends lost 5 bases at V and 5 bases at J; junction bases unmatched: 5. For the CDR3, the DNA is TGTGCCAGCTCATACGGACTAGCGGGAGTGGAGACCCAGTACTTC. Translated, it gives CASSYGLAGVETQYF.

The CDR3 spells CAWSSRGYEQYF. The CDR3 coding sequence is TGTGCCTGGAGTAGCAGGGGCTACGAGCAGTACTTC. The chain combines TRBV30 with TRBJ2-7; TRBD1 might be the D (6 bases). Trimming left V 2 bases short and J 3 bases short, with 8 bases between. The CDR3 length is 12 residues. Germline V CDR1 and CDR2: GTSNPN, SVGIG (reference sequence).

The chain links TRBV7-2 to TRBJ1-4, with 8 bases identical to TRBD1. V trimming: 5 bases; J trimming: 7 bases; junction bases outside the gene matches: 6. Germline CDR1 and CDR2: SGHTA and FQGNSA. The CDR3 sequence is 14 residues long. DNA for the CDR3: TGTGCCAGCAGCGGCAGGGGGCGCGGTGAAAAACTGTTTTTT. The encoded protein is CASSGRGRGEKLFF.

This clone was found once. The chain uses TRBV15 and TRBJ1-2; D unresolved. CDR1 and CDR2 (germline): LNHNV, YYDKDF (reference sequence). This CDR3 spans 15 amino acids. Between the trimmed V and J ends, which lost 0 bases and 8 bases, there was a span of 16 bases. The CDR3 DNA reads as TGTGCCACCAGCAGAGATCTCGGCGGCAGTGGGGGCTACACCTTC. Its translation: CATSRDLGGSGGYTF.

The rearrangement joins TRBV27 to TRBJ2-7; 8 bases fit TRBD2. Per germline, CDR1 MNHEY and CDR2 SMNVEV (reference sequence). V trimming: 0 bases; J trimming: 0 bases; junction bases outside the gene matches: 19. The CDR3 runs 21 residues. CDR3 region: CASSLSFLGGTGGRRSYEQYF. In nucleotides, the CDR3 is TGTGCCAGCAGTTTATCATTCCTAGGAGGAACGGGCGGGAGGCGCTCCTACGAGCAGTACTTC.

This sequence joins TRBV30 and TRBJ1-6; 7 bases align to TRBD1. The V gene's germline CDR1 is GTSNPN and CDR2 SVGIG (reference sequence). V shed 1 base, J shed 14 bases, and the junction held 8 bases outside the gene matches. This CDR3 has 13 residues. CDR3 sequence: CAWSGRGVPTLHF. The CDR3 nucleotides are TGTGCCTGGAGTGGCAGGGGGGTACCCACCCTCCACTTT.

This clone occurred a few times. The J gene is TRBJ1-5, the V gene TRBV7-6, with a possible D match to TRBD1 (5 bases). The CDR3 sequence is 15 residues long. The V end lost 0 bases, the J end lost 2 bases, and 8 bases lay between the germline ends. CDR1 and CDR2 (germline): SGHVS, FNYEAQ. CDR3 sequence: CASSLAWGRNQPQHF. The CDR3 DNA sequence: TGTGCCAGCAGCTTAGCGTGGGGCCGCAATCAGCCCCAGCATTTT.

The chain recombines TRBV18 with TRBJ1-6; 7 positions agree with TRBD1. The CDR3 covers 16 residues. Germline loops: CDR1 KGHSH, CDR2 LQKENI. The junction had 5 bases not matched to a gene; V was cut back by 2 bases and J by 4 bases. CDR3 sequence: CASSPGQGGYNSPLHF. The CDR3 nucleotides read TGTGCCAGCTCACCAGGGCAGGGGGGATATAATTCACCCCTCCACTTT.

The CDR3 loop is CASSRRARGQVNPQYF. CDR3 bases: TGCGCCAGCAGCCGTCGGGCCAGGGGGCAGGTTAATCCGCAGTATTTT. The chain uses TRBV4-3 and TRBJ2-3, with 8 bases matching TRBD1. V gave up 4 bases and J gave up 10 bases; unmatched junction bases: 16. The length of the CDR3 is 16 residues. The germline CDR1 and CDR2 sequences are LGHNA and YSLEER.

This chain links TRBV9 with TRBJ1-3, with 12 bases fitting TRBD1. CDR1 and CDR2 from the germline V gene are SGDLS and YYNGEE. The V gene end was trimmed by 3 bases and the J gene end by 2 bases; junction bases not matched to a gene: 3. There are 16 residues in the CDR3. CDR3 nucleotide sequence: TGTGCCAGCAGCGGGGGACAGGGGGCTGCTGGAAACACCATATATTTT. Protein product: CASSGGQGAAGNTIYF.

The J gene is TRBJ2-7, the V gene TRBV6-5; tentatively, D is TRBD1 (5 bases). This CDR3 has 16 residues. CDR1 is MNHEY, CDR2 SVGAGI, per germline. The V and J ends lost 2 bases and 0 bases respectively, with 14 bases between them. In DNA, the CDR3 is TGTGCCAGCAGTTACATCCCAGGGTCGGGCTCCTACGAGCAGTACTTC. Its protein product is CASSYIPGSGSYEQYF.

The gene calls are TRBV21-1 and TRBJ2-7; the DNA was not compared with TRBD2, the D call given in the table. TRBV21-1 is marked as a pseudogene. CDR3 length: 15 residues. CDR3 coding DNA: TGTGCCAGCAGCAATCGAGGGACTAGCGCCAACGAGCAGTACTTC. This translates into CASSNRGTSANEQYF.

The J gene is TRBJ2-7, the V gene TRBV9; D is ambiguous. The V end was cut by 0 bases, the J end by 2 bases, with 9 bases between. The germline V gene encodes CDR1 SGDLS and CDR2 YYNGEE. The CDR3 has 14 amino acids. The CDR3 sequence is CASSVDQSPYEQYF. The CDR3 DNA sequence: TGTGCCAGCAGCGTAGATCAGTCTCCCTACGAGCAGTACTTC.

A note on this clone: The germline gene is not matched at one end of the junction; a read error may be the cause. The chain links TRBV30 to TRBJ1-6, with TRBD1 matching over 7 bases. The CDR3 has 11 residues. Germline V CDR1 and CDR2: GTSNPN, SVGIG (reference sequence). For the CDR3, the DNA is TGTGCCTGGGCTGACGACAGGGCCCAGTTATTT. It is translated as CAWADDRAQLF.